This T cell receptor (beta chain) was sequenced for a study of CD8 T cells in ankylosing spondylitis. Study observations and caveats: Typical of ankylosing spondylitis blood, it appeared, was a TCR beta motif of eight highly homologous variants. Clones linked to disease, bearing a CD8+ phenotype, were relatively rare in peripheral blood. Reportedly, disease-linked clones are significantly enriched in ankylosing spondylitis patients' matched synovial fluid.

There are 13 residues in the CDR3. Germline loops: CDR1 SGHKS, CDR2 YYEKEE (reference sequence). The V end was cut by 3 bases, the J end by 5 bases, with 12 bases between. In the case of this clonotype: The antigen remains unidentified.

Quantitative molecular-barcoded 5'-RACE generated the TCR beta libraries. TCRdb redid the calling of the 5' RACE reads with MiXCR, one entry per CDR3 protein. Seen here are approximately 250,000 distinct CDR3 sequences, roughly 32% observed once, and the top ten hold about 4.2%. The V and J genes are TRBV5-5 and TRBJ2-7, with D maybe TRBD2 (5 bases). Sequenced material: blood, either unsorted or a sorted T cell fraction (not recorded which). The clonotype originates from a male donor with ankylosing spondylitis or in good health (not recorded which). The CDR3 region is CASSSGPEDEQYF. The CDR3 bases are TGTGCCAGCAGCTCCGGGCCGGAGGACGAGCAGTACTTC.